These T cell receptor beta chains were read from a single sample in a study of shared clonotypes between healthy human individuals. Profiling relied on immunoSEQ multiplex PCR, and the TCRdb table lists in-frame clones only, not all of them. The sample shows about 460,000 clones, around 77% of them seen only once. The sample consisted of PBMCs. The receptors come from a woman aged 40 to 55 in good health. Some clones in this sample may be carry-over from other donors' samples. The conserved cysteine and the conserved F or W are not part of the CDR3 here. A D gene is named only where the DNA matches it firmly.

D gene | CDR3 length | J gene | V gene | CDR3 protein
NA | 12 | TRBJ1-1 | TRBV5-6 | ASSLELGATAAF
NA | 9 | TRBJ2-7 | TRBV6-6 | ASSQQYEQY
NA | 11 | NA | TRBV30 | ALDPGQSYEQY
TRBD2 | 14 | TRBJ2-5 | TRBV5-1 | ASSFGLAGRRETQY
TRBD2 | 13 | TRBJ2-1 | TRBV11-2 | ASSFTSGRANEQF
TRBD2 | 13 | TRBJ2-7 | TRBV5-5 | ASSHRTSGSYEQY
TRBD1 | 12 | NA | TRBV30 | AWSGDRGAYEQY
NA | 10 | TRBJ2-3 | TRBV28 | ASSTPTDTQY
NA | 13 | TRBJ2-6 | TRBV5-6 | ASSLGVSGANVLT
NA | 12 | TRBJ1-1 | TRBV5-8 | ASSLDWDFSEAF
TRBD2 | 11 | TRBJ2-1 | TRBV5-4 | ASSPGGGNEQF
NA | 12 | TRBJ1-1 | TRBV18 | ASSLDNRLAEAF
NA | 11 | TRBJ2-5 | TRBV30 | AWSVLKGETQY
NA | 10 | TRBJ2-7 | TRBV11-2 | ASSPESGEQY
NA | 12 | TRBJ2-3 | TRBV4-3 | ASSQELRVDTQY
NA | 10 | TRBJ2-7 | TRBV28 | ASSLPGHEQY
NA | 11 | TRBJ1-1 | TRBV6-5 | ASHRGPNTEAF
TRBD2 | 15 | TRBJ2-3 | TRBV30 | AWSSTGGEIITDTQY
TRBD1 | 13 | TRBJ2-1 | TRBV15 | ATSRDRGSYNEQF
NA | 12 | TRBJ2-5 | TRBV6-5 | ASSPPGIQETQY
NA | 12 | TRBJ2-7 | TRBV15 | ATSRVNREGEQY
NA | 14 | TRBJ2-2 | TRBV9 | ASSIGGNTNTGELF
TRBD2 | 12 | TRBJ2-7 | TRBV27 | ASSSGLAGHEQY
NA | 12 | TRBJ2-2 | TRBV2 | ASSEGKNTGELF
NA | 14 | TRBJ2-7 | TRBV19 | ASNRDTSSPFYEQY
TRBD1 | 16 | TRBJ2-7 | TRBV28 | ASSSPFPKGDRAYEQY
TRBD1 | 13 | TRBJ2-7 | TRBV4-2 | ASSTRDREGREQY
NA | 12 | TRBJ2-2 | TRBV6-6 | ASFEGMLTGELF
TRBD1 | 14 | TRBJ1-6 | TRBV28 | ASSYWGTGGNPLLH
TRBD2 | 16 | TRBJ2-2 | TRBV4-3 | ASSQGLPAGVGTGELF
NA | 9 | TRBJ2-1 | TRBV5-1 | ASEGWGEQF
NA | 11 | TRBJ2-3 | TRBV29-1 | SVEQVTADTQY
TRBD1 | 11 | TRBJ1-5 | TRBV4-1 | ASSLSGTGRQH
NA | 13 | TRBJ2-2 | TRBV11-2 | ASSSQGRGTGELF
NA | 13 | TRBJ1-1 | TRBV18 | ASSPPESGNTEAF
TRBD2 | 14 | TRBJ2-1 | TRBV7-8 | ASTLGAASGYNEQF
TRBD1 | 11 | TRBJ1-2 | TRBV29-1 | SVVQGADYGYT
TRBD1 | 11 | TRBJ2-7 | TRBV29-1 | SVVGGRSYEQY
TRBD1 | 12 | TRBJ2-7 | TRBV19 | ASKEQGAGYEQY
NA | 14 | TRBJ2-3 | TRBV5-1 | ASSLGPTRGTDTQY
TRBD2 | 13 | TRBJ2-1 | TRBV11-2 | ASTLAGASYNEQF
TRBD1 | 12 | TRBJ1-1 | TRBV5-1 | ASSWTGGNTEAF
NA | 13 | TRBJ1-1 | TRBV11-3 | ASSFGAGRNTEAF
TRBD1 | 12 | TRBJ2-1 | TRBV29-1 | SVRDRGFDNEQF
NA | 12 | TRBJ2-4 | TRBV7-9 | ASSSGTQKNIQY